These 27 T cell receptor beta chains originate from one sample sequenced in a study of glioma-infiltrating T cells. Using RNA template, CDR3s of TCR alpha and beta were amplified with iRepertoire arm-PCR. TCRdb called the multiplex PCR reads again in MiXCR, with one record for every CDR3 protein. The profile shows around 350,000 distinct CDR3 sequences, roughly two fifths of them singletons. The sequenced sample was glioma tissue, nonneoplastic brain tissue, or PBMCs (not recorded which). Receptors were obtained from a human donor with low-grade glioma or glioblastoma, undergoing nonglioma brain surgery, or in good health (not recorded which).

This clonotype occurred many times. CDR3 region: CASSPLTGGYEQYF. The CDR3 coding sequence is TGTGCCAGCAGTCCCCTGACAGGGGGGTACGAGCAGTACTTC. This chain connects TRBV27 to TRBJ2-7; 9 positions match TRBD1. This CDR3 is built from 14 residues. CDR1 is MNHEY, CDR2 SMNVEV, per germline (reference sequence). Trimming took 5 bases from V and 4 from J; bases not matched to a gene: 6.

Only one count was recorded for this clonotype. The CDR3 coding sequence is TGTGCCAGCAGTTACTCGTCCTTGGAAACTAATGAAAAACTGTTTTTT. Encoded protein: CASSYSSLETNEKLFF. The V call is TRBV6-5, the J call TRBJ1-4, with D unresolved. The CDR3 is 16 residues long. V lost 0 bases, J lost 1 base, and 9 bases lay in between. Germline CDR1 reads MNHEY; CDR2 reads SVGAGI.

Comment on this clonotype: A read error is possible here, since a much larger clone lies one base away. The chain uses TRBV28 and TRBJ2-7, with 8 bases lining up with TRBD2. This CDR3 has 13 amino acids. CDR1 and CDR2 from the germline V gene are MDHEN and SYDVKM. Unmatched junction bases numbered 5, after V lost 6 bases and J lost 4 bases. CDR3 region: CASRLGGRYEQYF. The CDR3 DNA sequence: TGTGCCAGCAGGTTAGGCGGGAGGTACGAGCAGTACTTC.

This clonotype was observed at least ten times. This rearrangement joins TRBV28 to TRBJ1-2, with D hard to call. CDR1 is MDHEN, CDR2 SYDVKM, per germline. The CDR3 runs 14 residues. Trimming removed 6 bases from V and 4 bases from J, with 15 bases in between. As DNA, the CDR3 is TGTGCCAGCAGCCTAAGGTGGCAGGTCTATGGCTACACCTTC. It codes for CASSLRWQVYGYTF.

The chain uses TRBV7-2 and TRBJ2-3; D is ambiguous. The CDR3 is 12 residues long. With 4 bases removed from V and 6 bases from J, the gap between germline ends came to 8 bases. Germline CDR1 is SGHTA and CDR2 is FQGNSA. Here the CDR3 reads CASSSNGDTQYF. The CDR3, as DNA: TGTGCCAGCAGCTCTAACGGGGATACGCAGTATTTT.

This clonotype was seen many times. V gene TRBV6-1 combines with J gene TRBJ2-3, with D perhaps matching TRBD2 (5 bases). Per the germline V gene, CDR1 is MNHNS and CDR2 is SASEGT. This CDR3 spans 14 amino acids. Trimming pared 4 bases from V and 3 bases from J, leaving 11 bases between. For the CDR3, the DNA is TGTGCCAGCAGTGTTAGGAGGAGGACAGATACGCAGTATTTT. It encodes CASSVRRRTDTQYF.

The sample holds a few counts of this clonotype. The chain links TRBV7-2 to TRBJ2-3; D tentatively reads TRBD1 or TRBD2 (6 bases each). Germline-derived CDR1 and CDR2 are SGHTA and FQGNSA. The CDR3 is made up of 17 amino acids. V lost 1 base to trimming and J lost 4 bases, with 18 bases between them. CDR3 region: CASSLVWGAGKPDTQYF. The CDR3, as DNA: TGTGCCAGCAGCTTAGTGTGGGGGGCGGGAAAGCCAGATACGCAGTATTTT.

This chain uses TRBV28 with TRBJ1-1, with D unclear. CDR1 is MDHEN and CDR2 is SYDVKM in the germline V gene. The CDR3 is made up of 12 amino acids. Between the trimmed V and J ends, which lost 4 bases and 7 bases, there was a span of 10 bases. CDR3: CASSSQRIEAFF. CDR3 nucleotides: TGTGCCAGCAGTTCACAACGAATTGAAGCTTTCTTT. The full variable domain, in which reference TRBV28 and TRBJ1-1 provide the parts outside the CDR3, is DVKVTQSSRYLVKRTGEKVFLECVQDMDHENMFWYRQDPGLGLRLIYFSYDVKMKEKGDIPEGYSVSREKKERFSLILESASTNQTSMYLCASSSQRIEAFFGQGTRLTVV.

CDR3 in amino acids: CASSPRSADTQYF. CDR3 sequence (DNA): TGTGCCAGCAGCCCCAGGAGCGCAGATACGCAGTATTTT. The genes are TRBV7-9 and TRBJ2-3; no clear D gene. The V gene's germline CDR1 is SEHNR and CDR2 FQNEAQ (reference sequence). The germline V and J ends were trimmed by 5 bases and 4 bases, with 10 bases remaining between them. This CDR3 comprises 13 residues.

The chain is built from TRBV24-1 and TRBJ2-5; possibly TRBD1 for D (6 bases). The CDR3 runs 13 residues. V gave up 9 bases and J gave up 5 bases, with 15 bases separating them. The germline gives CDR1 KGHDR, CDR2 SFDVKD. CDR3 sequence reads: CATQRGNKETQYF. CDR3 sequence (DNA): TGTGCCACCCAGAGGGGGAATAAGGAGACCCAGTACTTC.

This clonotype was counted only a few times. The V call is TRBV7-2, the J call TRBJ2-7; the D is unclear. The CDR3 spans 17 residues. Germline CDR1 and CDR2: SGHTA and FQGNSA. V lost 2 bases to trimming and J lost 2 bases, with 19 bases between them. CDR3 sequence reads: CASSLFFYGSLTYEQYF. In DNA form, the CDR3 reads TGTGCCAGCAGCTTATTTTTCTACGGCTCCTTAACCTACGAGCAGTACTTC.

This sequence joins TRBV12-3 or TRBV12-4 and TRBJ2-1; the D gene is possibly TRBD1 (6 bases). Trimming pared 7 bases from V and 6 bases from J, leaving 13 bases between. The CDR3 sequence is 13 residues long. CDR3 in amino acids: CASTRTGTNEQFF. For the CDR3, the DNA is TGTGCCAGCACCCGAACAGGGACCAATGAGCAGTTCTTC.

V and J are TRBV20-1 and TRBJ2-6; a weak D match, TRBD2 (6 bases). The germline CDR1 and CDR2 sequences are DFQATT and SNEGSKA (reference sequence). The V end lost 5 bases, the J end lost 0 bases, and 14 bases lay between the germline ends. This CDR3 contains 16 residues. As DNA, the CDR3 is TGCAGTGCTGTTTCTAGCGTCGGCTCTGGGGCCAACGTCCTGACTTTC. Its protein is CSAVSSVGSGANVLTF.

The V call is TRBV5-4, the J call TRBJ2-5; D could derive from TRBD1 or TRBD2 (5 bases each). Trimming stripped 3 bases from V and 5 bases from J, with 20 bases between. The germline CDR1 and CDR2 sequences are SGHNT and YYREEE (reference sequence). The CDR3 covers 16 residues. CDR3 amino acids: CASSSSGTGWEETQYF. The CDR3 coding sequence is TGTGCCAGCAGCTCTTCTGGGACCGGATGGGAGGAGACCCAGTACTTC.

Ten or more counts support this clonotype. V gene TRBV6-1 combines with J gene TRBJ1-2, with D possibly matching TRBD1 (6 bases). Deletions cut 5 bases from V and 5 bases from J, with 12 bases between. The CDR3 is 13 residues long. Looked up from germline, CDR1 is MNHNS and CDR2 is SASEGT. This CDR3 is CASSFTGTYGYTF. CDR3 DNA sequence: TGTGCCAGCAGTTTCACAGGGACATATGGCTACACCTTC.

The V gene is TRBV20-1, the J gene TRBJ2-7; D remains ambiguous. The V and J ends lost 1 base and 4 bases respectively, with 17 bases between them. Looked up from germline, CDR1 is DFQATT and CDR2 is SNEGSKA (reference sequence). This CDR3 region has 15 residues. Written as DNA, the CDR3 is TGCAGTGCTAGAGCCCTAAGGGTGACCGATTACGAGCAGTACTTC. The encoded protein is CSARALRVTDYEQYF.

In the case of this clonotype: This CDR3 fails to terminate in the conserved phenylalanine or tryptophan, so it likely reflects a read error. The rearrangement uses TRBV5-1 and TRBJ1-1; D is perhaps TRBD1 (5 bases). This CDR3 has 14 amino acids. The V end lost 0 bases, the J end lost 5 bases, and 11 bases lay between the germline ends. Germline CDR1 reads SGHRS; CDR2 reads YFSETQ. This CDR3 reads CASSLGAGRTEAFL. In DNA form, the CDR3 reads TGCGCCAGCAGCTTGGGGGCAGGGAGGACTGAAGCTTTCCTT.

This clonotype was picked up a small number of times. The chain is built from TRBV2 and TRBJ2-7; D gene unclear. Germline V gene sequence: CDR1 SNHLY, CDR2 FYNNEI. This CDR3 spans 14 amino acids. V was cut by 7 bases and J by 5 bases, with 18 bases left in between. CDR3 loop: CASTEEPFQHEQYF. CDR3 bases: TGTGCCAGCACCGAGGAGCCCTTCCAGCACGAGCAGTACTTC.

This chain links TRBV7-3 with TRBJ2-3, with D uncertain. CDR3 size: 14 residues. V gave up 4 bases and J gave up 0 bases, with 8 bases separating them. The V gene's germline CDR1 is SGHTA and CDR2 FQGTGA. The DNA of the CDR3 is TGTGCCAGCAGCTCTACGGGTAGCACAGATACGCAGTATTTT. This translates into CASSSTGSTDTQYF.

The chain is built from TRBV7-9 and TRBJ1-2; D uncertain. Germline loops: CDR1 SEHNR, CDR2 FQNEAQ (reference sequence). The CDR3 spans 17 residues. V was trimmed by 5 bases and J by 0 bases, leaving 19 bases between them. CDR3 sequence reads: CASSARRSGYSNYGYTF. CDR3 nucleotide sequence: TGTGCCAGCAGCGCGCGGAGGTCGGGATACTCTAACTATGGCTACACCTTC.

Comment on this clonotype: A much larger clone lies a single base off, so this may be a read error. The J gene is TRBJ2-2, the V gene TRBV27, with a weak D call TRBD2 (6 bases). There are 12 residues in the CDR3. The germline V gene encodes CDR1 MNHEY and CDR2 SMNVEV (reference sequence). The chain's CDR3 is CDTGWGAGELFF. CDR3 coding DNA: TGTGACACAGGATGGGGGGCCGGGGAGCTGTTTTTT.

A note on this clonotype: One junction end does not reproduce the germline sequence, and a read error may be involved. This chain uses TRBV7-2 with TRBJ2-2; D might be TRBD2 (6 bases). Germline assignment: CDR1 SGHTA and CDR2 FQGNSA. The CDR3 runs to 16 residues. In DNA, the CDR3 is TGTGCCAGCAGCTTAGCGGTGGAGGGGAACACCTGGGAGCTGTTCTTT. Protein: CASSLAVEGNTWELFF.

The rearrangement uses TRBV28 and TRBJ1-5; D uncertain. The CDR3 consists of 17 residues. Germline CDR1 reads MDHEN; CDR2 reads SYDVKM. V lost 5 bases and J 0 bases, leaving 17 bases between the germline ends. DNA of the CDR3: TGTGCCAGCAGTCCCCTAGTGGCGGACCCTAGCAATCAGCCCCAGCATTTT. Translation gives CASSPLVADPSNQPQHF.

The V and J genes are TRBV20-1 and TRBJ2-7; unclear D gene. Germline lookup yields CDR1 DFQATT and CDR2 SNEGSKA (reference sequence). The V and J ends lost 3 bases and 1 base respectively, with 10 bases between them. The CDR3 sequence is 13 residues long. CDR3 residues: CSASEIDSYEQYF. The CDR3 nucleotides are TGCAGTGCTAGCGAAATCGATTCCTACGAGCAGTACTTC.

The table lists this clonotype with a few counts. The rearrangement links TRBV4-3 to TRBJ2-7; D could derive from TRBD1 or TRBD2 (5 bases each). The CDR3 consists of 16 residues. Deletions cut 4 bases from V and 4 bases from J, with 20 bases between. Per germline, CDR1 LGHNA and CDR2 YSLEER. CDR3 in amino acids: CASSLYYTGTLYEQYF. In nucleotides, the CDR3 is TGCGCCAGCAGCCTGTACTATACCGGGACGTTATACGAGCAGTACTTC.

This clonotype was counted ten times or more. In DNA form, the CDR3 reads TGTGCCAGCAGACGGCCGGGACAGTTTTATGAAGCTTTCTTT. Protein: CASRRPGQFYEAFF. The chain couples TRBV6-2 or TRBV6-3 to TRBJ1-1, with 7 bases fitting TRBD1. The CDR3 has 14 amino acids. V dropped 6 bases and J dropped 7; count of bases not matched to a gene: 11. Per the germline V gene, CDR1 is MNHEY and CDR2 is SVGEGT.

This clonotype has a handful of counts. This chain uses TRBV28 with TRBJ1-2, with unresolved D. Germline-derived CDR1 and CDR2 are MDHEN and SYDVKM. The V end was cut by 2 bases, the J end by 2 bases, with 9 bases between. The CDR3 is 14 residues long. For the CDR3, the DNA is TGTGCCAGCAGTTTAAACGGGCAAAACTATGGCTACACCTTC. It codes for CASSLNGQNYGYTF.